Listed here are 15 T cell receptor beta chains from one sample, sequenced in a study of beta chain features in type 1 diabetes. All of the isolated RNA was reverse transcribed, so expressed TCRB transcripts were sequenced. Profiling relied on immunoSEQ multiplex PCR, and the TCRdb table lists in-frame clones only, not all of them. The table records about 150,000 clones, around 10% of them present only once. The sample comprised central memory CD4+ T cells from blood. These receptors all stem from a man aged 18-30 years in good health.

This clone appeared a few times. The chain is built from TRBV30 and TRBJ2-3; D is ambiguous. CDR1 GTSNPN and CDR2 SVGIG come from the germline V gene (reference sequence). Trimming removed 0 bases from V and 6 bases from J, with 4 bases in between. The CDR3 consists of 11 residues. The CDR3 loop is CAWSVKDTQYF. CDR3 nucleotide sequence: TGTGCCTGGAGTGTTAAGGATACGCAGTATTTT.

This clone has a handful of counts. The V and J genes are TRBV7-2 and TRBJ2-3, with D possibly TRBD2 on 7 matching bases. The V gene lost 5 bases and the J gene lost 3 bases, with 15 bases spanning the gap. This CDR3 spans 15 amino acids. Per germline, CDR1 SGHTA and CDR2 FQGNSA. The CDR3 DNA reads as TGTGCCAGCAGCCCTCCGGGGGGCTTGACAGATACGCAGTATTTT. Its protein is CASSPPGGLTDTQYF.

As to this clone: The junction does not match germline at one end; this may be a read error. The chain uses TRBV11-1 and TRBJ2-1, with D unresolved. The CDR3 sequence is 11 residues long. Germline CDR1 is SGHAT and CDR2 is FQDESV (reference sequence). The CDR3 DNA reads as TGTGCCAGCAGCTTAGGGTCACAGAGGCTCTTC. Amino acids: CASSLGSQRLF.

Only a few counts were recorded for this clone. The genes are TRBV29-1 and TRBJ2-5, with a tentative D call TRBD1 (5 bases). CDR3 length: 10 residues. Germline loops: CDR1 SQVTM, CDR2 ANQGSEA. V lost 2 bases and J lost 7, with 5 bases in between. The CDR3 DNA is TGCAGCGTTGAACAGGGGACCCAGTACTTC. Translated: CSVEQGTQYF.

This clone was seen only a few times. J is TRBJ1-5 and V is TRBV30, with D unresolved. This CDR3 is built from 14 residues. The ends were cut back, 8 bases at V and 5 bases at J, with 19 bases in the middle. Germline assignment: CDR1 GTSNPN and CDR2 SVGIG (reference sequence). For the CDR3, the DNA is TGTGCCGTGACAACTGGGAACAGCTATCAGCCCCAGCATTTT. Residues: CAVTTGNSYQPQHF.

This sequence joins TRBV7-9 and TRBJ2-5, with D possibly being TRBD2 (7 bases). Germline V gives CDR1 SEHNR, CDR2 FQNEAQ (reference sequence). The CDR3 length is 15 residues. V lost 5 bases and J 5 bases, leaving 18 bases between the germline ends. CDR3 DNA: TGTGCCAGCAGCCAAGCTAGCGGTCAGGGGGAGACCCAGTACTTC. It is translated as CASSQASGQGETQYF.

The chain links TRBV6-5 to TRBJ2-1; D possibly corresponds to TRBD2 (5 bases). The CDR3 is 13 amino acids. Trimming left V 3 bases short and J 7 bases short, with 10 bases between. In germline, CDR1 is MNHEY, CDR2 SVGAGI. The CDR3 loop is CASSYPSSNEQFF. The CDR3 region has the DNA TGTGCCAGCAGTTATCCTAGCAGTAATGAGCAGTTCTTC.

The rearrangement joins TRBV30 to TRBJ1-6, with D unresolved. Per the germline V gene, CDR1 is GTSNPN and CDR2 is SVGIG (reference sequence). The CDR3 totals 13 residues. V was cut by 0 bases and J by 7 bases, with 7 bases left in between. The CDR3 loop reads CAWSVDGNSPLHF. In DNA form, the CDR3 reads TGTGCCTGGAGTGTGGACGGGAATTCACCCCTCCACTTT. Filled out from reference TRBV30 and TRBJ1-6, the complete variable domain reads SQTIHQWPATLVQPVGSPLSLECTVEGTSNPNLYWYRQAAGRGLQLLFYSVGIGQISSEVPQNLSASRPQDRQFILSSKKLLLSDSGFYLCAWSVDGNSPLHFGNGTRLTVT.

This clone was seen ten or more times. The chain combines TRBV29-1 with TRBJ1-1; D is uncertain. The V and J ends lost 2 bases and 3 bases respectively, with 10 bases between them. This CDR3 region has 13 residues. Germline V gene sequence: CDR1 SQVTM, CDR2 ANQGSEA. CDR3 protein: CSVERGWDTEAFF. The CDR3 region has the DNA TGCAGCGTTGAACGAGGATGGGACACTGAAGCTTTCTTT.

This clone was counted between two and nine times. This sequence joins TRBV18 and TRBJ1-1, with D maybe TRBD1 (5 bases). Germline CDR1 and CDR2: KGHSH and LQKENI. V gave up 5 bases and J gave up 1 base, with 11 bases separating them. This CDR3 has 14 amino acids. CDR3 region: CASSRDVQNTEAFF. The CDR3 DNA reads TGTGCCAGCTCAAGGGACGTTCAGAACACTGAAGCTTTCTTT. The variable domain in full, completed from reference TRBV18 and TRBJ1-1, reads NAGVMQNPRHLVRRRGQEARLRCSPMKGHSHVYWYRQLPEEGLKFMVYLQKENIIDESGMPKERFSAEFPKEGPSILRIQQVVRGDSAAYFCASSRDVQNTEAFFGQGTRLTVV.

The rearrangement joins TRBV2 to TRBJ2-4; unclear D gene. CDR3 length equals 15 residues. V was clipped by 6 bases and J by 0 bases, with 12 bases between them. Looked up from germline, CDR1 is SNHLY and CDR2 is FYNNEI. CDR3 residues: CASRVSSRAKNIQYF. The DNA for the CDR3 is TGTGCCAGCAGGGTTTCGAGCAGAGCCAAAAACATTCAGTACTTC.

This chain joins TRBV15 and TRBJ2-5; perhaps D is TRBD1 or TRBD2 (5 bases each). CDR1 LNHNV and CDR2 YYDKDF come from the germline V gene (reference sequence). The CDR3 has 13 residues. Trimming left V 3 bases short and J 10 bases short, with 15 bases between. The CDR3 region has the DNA TGTGCCACCAGCAGGGGGGACGACCCGGGCCAGTACTTC. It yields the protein CATSRGDDPGQYF.

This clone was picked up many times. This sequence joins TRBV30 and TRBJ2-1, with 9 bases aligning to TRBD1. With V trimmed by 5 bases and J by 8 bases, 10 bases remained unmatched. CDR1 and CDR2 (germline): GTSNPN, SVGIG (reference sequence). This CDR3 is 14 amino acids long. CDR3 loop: CAWEPGQGFYEQFF. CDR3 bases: TGTGCCTGGGAACCGGGACAGGGTTTCTATGAGCAGTTCTTC.

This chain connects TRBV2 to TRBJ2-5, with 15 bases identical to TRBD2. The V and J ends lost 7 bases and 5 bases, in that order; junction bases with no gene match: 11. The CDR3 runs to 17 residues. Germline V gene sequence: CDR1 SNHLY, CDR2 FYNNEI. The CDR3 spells CASMSRTSGRGGETQYF. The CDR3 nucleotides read TGTGCCAGCATGTCGAGGACTAGCGGGAGGGGCGGGGAGACCCAGTACTTC. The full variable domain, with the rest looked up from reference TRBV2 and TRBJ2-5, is EPEVTQTPSHQVTQMGQEVILRCVPISNHLYFYWYRQILGQKVEFLVSFYNNEISEKSEIFDDQFSVERPDGSNFTLKIRSTKLEDSAMYFCASMSRTSGRGGETQYFGPGTRLLVL.

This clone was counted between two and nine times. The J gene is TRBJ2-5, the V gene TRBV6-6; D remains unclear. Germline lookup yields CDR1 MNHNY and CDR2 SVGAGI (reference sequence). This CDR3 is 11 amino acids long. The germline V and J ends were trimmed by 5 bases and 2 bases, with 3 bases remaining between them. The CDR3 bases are TGTGCCAGCAGTGTTCAAGAGACCCAGTACTTC. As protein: CASSVQETQYF.